The T cell receptor beta chain described here comes from a study of T-cell reconstitution after alpha-beta-depleted transplantation in children. Study conclusions and caveats: Several hundred graft clones that had expanded were reportedly the source of alpha-beta T cells about two months after transplant. Surviving recipient T cells and thymic progenitors accounted for the high day-60 TCRbeta diversity observed in some patients. From newly produced T cells came most of the T-cell counts and diversity one year after transplant.

This clonotype was seen at least ten times. Its antigen remains unknown. The CDR3 consists of 12 residues. Between the trimmed V and J ends, which lost 4 bases and 5 bases, there was a span of 11 bases. Germline V gives CDR1 SQVTM, CDR2 ANQGSEA. A library of TCRbeta sequences, prepared with unique molecular identifiers, was generated. TCRdb independently ran MiXCR on the PCR reads; one entry per CDR3 protein. The repertoire has some 300,000 distinct CDR3 sequences, roughly 7.8% of them found once; the top ten carry approximately 9.1%. The sample was peripheral blood, taken 360 days after TCRalphabeta/CD19-depleted stem cell transplant. The TCR originated in a female patient aged 2-10 years who had a stem cell transplant for Fanconi anemia, so the T cells may come from the graft donor. This chain joins TRBV29-1 and TRBJ1-2; TRBD1 is a possible D gene (5 bases). CDR3 loop: CSVARDVYGYTF. The CDR3 DNA sequence: TGCAGCGTTGCCAGGGATGTTTATGGCTACACCTTC.